Given below is one T cell receptor (beta chain) in context. The clone's antigen remains unknown. No quality values exist for individual bases; no much larger clone is one base distant. In Seattle, one collaborating source enrolled patients while the infection was active and tracked those patients longitudinally over the course of disease. Each collaborating institution followed its own protocols to collect whole blood in K2EDTA tubes. For TCRbeta analysis, collaborators shipped samples in one of three forms: frozen whole blood, isolated PBMCs, or DNA extracted from either of those sample types. The sample comes from a study of blood T cell repertoires in COVID-19 (dated by TCRdb to 2018 to 2020). Background for the entire study: Collaborator samples came from the United States, Italy and Spain and covered acute and convalescent phases of COVID-19. The material from the prospective study consisted of cDNA or gDNA derived from T cells, B-cell-depleted T cells, or PBMCs. A de-identified subject ID, COVID-19 status, age in years and sex were almost always included in the sample metadata. Samples came from the ongoing ImmuneRACE study (first 160 participants) plus 1,254 subjects from 6 global collaborators. HLA class I and class II types, where available, came from metadata supplied by the sample provider rather than from assay-based typing. The repertoires were released in a freely available public database intended as a resource for research on the immune response to SARS-CoV-2. The dataset comprised deeply sampled blood TCRbeta repertoires from subjects exposed to, actively infected with, or recovered from COVID-19. Overall study outcomes, separate from this receptor: The quantity of clinical and demographic metadata differed by source and by participant and was supplied without curation.

The CDR3 spans 16 residues, from the cysteine through the phenylalanine. Left in the record is the CDR3 DNA by itself, 48 bases read in frame from the first base. V was cut back by 4 bases and J by 5 bases, leaving a gap of 16 bases between them. From a lookup of the germline V gene, CDR1 and CDR2 are SGHRS and YFSETQ. TCRbeta CDR3 regions were amplified from genomic DNA by means of the immunoSEQ Assay, a bias-controlled multiplex PCR. The original methods were these. The number of nucleated cells in each sample was estimated from the amplification of reference gene primers within the assay. To quantify the absolute abundance of each unique TCRbeta CDR3 rearrangement, sequence reads were collapsed and filtered. For each sample, productive Simpson clonality was calculated as the square root of Simpson's diversity index over productive rearrangements. TCRdb re-hosts the immuneACCESS table, in-frame sequences only. Its copies lack some clones; in the studies checked, an unresolved V gene accounts for under half of them, and the cause for the rest is not known. That table is the source of V, J and clone size, and D and trimming were worked out from the DNA. Present in this sample are about 120,000 clones, roughly 90% of which were seen just once. The biggest ten clones account for 3.8% of the sample.

Sequenced material: peripheral blood. The TCR comes from a woman between 55 and 75 years old with COVID-19, enrolled during active disease. The rearrangement joined TRBV5-1 to TRBJ1-6; possibly the D gene is TRBD1, per 5 matching bases. For the CDR3, the sequence is CASSVLGEGDNSPLHF. The sequenced DNA is TGCGCCAGCAGCGTATTAGGTGAAGGGGATAATTCACCCCTCCACTTT.